This TCR beta chain was sequenced during a study of CD8 T cells in Susac syndrome. Findings and caveats of the study: The study admitted that it had a relatively small number of individuals in its TCR sequencing and HLA analysis.

When the RNA was reverse transcribed, random hexamers were used with an input of about 0.5 to 1 ug. Across 54 Vbeta and 13 Jbeta, immunoSEQ multiplex PCR amplified TCR beta CDR3. TCRdb redid the calling of the immunoSEQ multiplex PCR reads with MiXCR, one entry per CDR3 protein. Seen here are 45,000 to 55,000 distinct CDR3 sequences, under 95% observed once, and the top ten hold about 0.5%. Concerning this clonotype itself: No antigen is known for it.

The CDR3 extends over 16 amino acids. Unmatched junction bases numbered 17, after V lost 4 bases and J lost 8 bases. Germline CDR1 SGHDT, CDR2 YYEEEE. From blood CD8+ and CD4+ T cells, the TCR beta chain was sequenced. FACS was used to enrich TEMRA cells, whereas the CD8+ and CD4+ T cells were obtained by negative isolation. The sample comprised CD8+ T cells from PBMCs. The chain is built from TRBV5-6 and TRBJ1-2; 7 bases map to TRBD1. The source is a human donor in good health. CDR3 region: CASSPGVFRQGRGYTF. Here the CDR3 DNA reads TGTGCCAGCAGCCCTGGGGTGTTTAGACAGGGTCGGGGCTACACCTTC. Looking up the rest from reference TRBV5-6 and TRBJ1-2 gives the full variable domain: DAGVTQSPTHLIKTRGQQVTLRCSPKSGHDTVSWYQQALGQGPQFIFQYYEEEERQRGNFPDRFSGHQFPNYSSELNVNALLLGDSALYLCASSPGVFRQGRGYTFGSGTRLTVV.